Below, one TCR beta chain is given with its context. The sample originates from a study of blood T cell repertoires in COVID-19. The CDR3 totals 14 residues. Trimming stripped 3 bases from V and 2 bases from J, with 10 bases between. Germline CDR1 and CDR2: SGHVS and FNYEAQ. Profiled with immunoSEQ multiplex PCR; TCRdb holds only in-frame clones, not every one. The sample records a few hundred thousand clones, around 87% being singletons. This receptor was identified in a woman between 50 and 59 years old who had recovered from COVID-19. The sequenced sample was PBMCs or T cells enriched from blood (not recorded which). The chain employs TRBV7-6 and TRBJ2-5; D remains ambiguous. The CDR3 nucleotides read TGTGCCAGCAGCTTGAGTCCACCACAAGAGACCCAGTACTTC. It yields the protein CASSLSPPQETQYF.